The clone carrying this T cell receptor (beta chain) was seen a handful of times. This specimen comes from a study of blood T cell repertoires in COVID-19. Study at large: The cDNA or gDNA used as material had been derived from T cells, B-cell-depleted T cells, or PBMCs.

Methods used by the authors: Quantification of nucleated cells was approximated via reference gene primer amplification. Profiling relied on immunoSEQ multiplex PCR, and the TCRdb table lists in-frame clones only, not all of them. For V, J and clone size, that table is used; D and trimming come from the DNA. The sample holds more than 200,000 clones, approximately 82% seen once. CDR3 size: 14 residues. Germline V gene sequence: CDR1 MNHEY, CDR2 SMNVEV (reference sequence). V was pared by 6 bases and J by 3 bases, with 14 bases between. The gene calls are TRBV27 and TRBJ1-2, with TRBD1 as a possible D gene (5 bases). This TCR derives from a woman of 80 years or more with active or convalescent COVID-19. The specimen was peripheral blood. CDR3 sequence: CASSRTRAHYGYTF. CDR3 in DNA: TGTGCCAGCAGCCGCACCAGGGCTCACTATGGCTACACCTTC.